This T cell receptor (beta chain) appears in the sequencing data of a study of shared clonotypes between healthy human individuals (TCRdb year 2020). Looking at the study overall: Three men and two women, aged 18 to 49 years, made up the cohort. For each donor, CD4 naive and CD4 memory were each given three plates, CD8 naive was given two plates, and CD8 memory was given one plate. To estimate repertoire size and how much clonotypes are shared between individuals, the study performed deep sequencing of blood TCR repertoires from a few healthy adults. To increase sequencing depth and limit assay-specific biases, TCR repertoire library preparation and sequencing were carried out by different laboratories using diverse techniques. Per donor, leukapheresis produced somewhere between about 0.94 and 9 billion PBMCs. Broader findings and caveats from the paper: Because the study included a small number of donors, the genetic and exposure-history diversity represented was limited. When a few donors were compared, the shared fraction of clonotypes was around 5% for naive CD4, approximately 3.5% for naive CD8, about 2.5% for memory CD4, and 0.35% to 0.4% for memory CD8. Estimated clonotype richness was generally larger for naive than for memory subsets. Even with the large sequencing depth, rarefaction of the sorted-subset datasets indicated that sequencing was incomplete. Pairwise subsampling led to the expectation that sequencing depth would affect the degree of clonotype sharing among donors. Sampling was restricted to blood, and TCR repertoires in tissues likely differ from the TCR repertoires found in blood. Compared with non-shared clonotypes, the clonotypes found in all four sorted-subset donors had higher generation probabilities.

CD8 naive samples were CD45RO-negative cells positively selected for CCR7, giving a CD45RA+CCR7+ population that excluded TemRA cells. The donors were healthy, HIV-negative adults who had no recently reported acute infections or vaccinations. All donors were Caucasian adults living in Nashville, Tennessee, USA. Blood was obtained by leukapheresis, after which PBMCs were separated by Ficoll-Histopaque density gradient centrifugation and cryopreserved in liquid nitrogen vapor phase. Analytical flow cytometry was used to check the purity and quantity of each magnetically sorted T cell population. Genomic DNA was isolated from each sorted fraction and quantified by UV absorbance on a Nanodrop 2000c. About this clone itself: The specificity of this receptor is unknown. No much larger clone exists at a distance of one base, and base qualities are not known.

The cysteine opens and the phenylalanine closes a CDR3 of 13 amino acids. The retained sequence is limited to the CDR3, 39 bases, with the frame set at the first base. From a lookup of the germline V gene, CDR1 and CDR2 are SGDLS and YYNGEE. V and J are trimmed by 4 bases and 9 bases, and the gene matches miss 6 bases of the junction. TCR CDR3 regions were amplified from genomic DNA by multiplex PCR using the deep immunoSEQ assay. Extracted genomic DNA from each cell subset was spread evenly across all wells of several immunoSEQ 96-well plates, with each plate serving as a replicate. For sorted subsets, approximately 190 ng of genomic DNA, equivalent to 30,000 or so T cell genomes, went into each replicate PCR. Purified libraries were measured with a Qubit 3.0 fluorometer, size-checked on a Bioanalyzer 2100, and measured again with the KAPA Library Quantification kit. Every immunoSEQ 96-well plate was sequenced on a separate single-read 150-cycle Illumina NextSeq 550 flow cell. The source study handled its data this way. Because the immunoSEQ output included only junctional sequences and no quality scores, the filtering could not be the same as the filtering used for full-length reads. Sequences were annotated with PyIR, a Python wrapper for IgBLAST v1.9, using IMGT germline references to assign V/J genes and CDR3. Reads with weak V/J assignments (E-value above 1e-6), missing CDR3, stop codons, out-of-frame junctions, or ambiguous translated residues were removed. V3J clonotypes were defined as sequences sharing the same inferred V gene, J gene, and CDR3 amino acid sequence. To compute the percentage overlap between repertoires, the number of shared unique clonotypes was divided by the size of the smaller repertoire. Repertoire richness was assessed with RTK rarefaction, the Chao1 estimator, and Recon v2.1 estimates of unobserved clonotypes. Generation probabilities were computed with OLGA for all TCRbeta clonotypes obtained by the gDNA method from several donors. The table comes from immuneACCESS by way of TCRdb, which keeps in-frame sequences with V and J called. Part of the clones is missing from these tables; in studies checked, under half for an unresolved V gene and the rest for unknown reasons. V and J calls and clone size come straight from that table; D and trimming were deduced from the DNA. The sample has around 2.1 million clones on record, roughly 91% of them singletons. The top ten hold around 1.7% of the sample.

Recombination joined TRBV9 with TRBJ2-4, and TRBD2 aligns with 8 junction nucleotides. What was sequenced was naive CD8+ T cells from PBMCs. The sample's cell subset or site, from its label and the paper: CD45RA+CCR7+. This receptor was obtained from a man aged 18 to 29 in good health. Some clones in this sample may be carry-over from other donors' samples. The sequence in DNA is TGTGCCAGCAGCCCCGGGGGGGGCGGCATTCAGTACTTC. It translates as CASSPGGGGIQYF.